The source of this TCR beta chain is a study of blood T cell repertoires in COVID-19 (dated by TCRdb to 2020 to 2021). About the full investigation: Samples covering the acute and convalescent phases of COVID-19 were provided by collaborators in the United States, Italy and Spain. The dataset comprised deeply sampled blood TCRbeta repertoires from subjects exposed to, actively infected with, or recovered from COVID-19. The prospective study material was composed of cDNA or gDNA derived from T cells, B-cell-depleted T cells, or PBMCs. A de-identified subject ID, COVID-19 status, age in years and sex were almost always included in the sample metadata. The repertoires were released in a freely available public database intended as a resource for research on the immune response to SARS-CoV-2. Where available, HLA class I and class II types were obtained from metadata supplied by the sample provider rather than from assay-based typing. The samples were drawn from the first 160 participants of the ongoing ImmuneRACE study and from about 1,200 subjects provided by 6 global collaborators. Results and caveats for the whole study, not just this receptor: The amount of clinical and demographic metadata varied by source and participant and was provided uncurated.

The immunoSEQ Assay, a bias-controlled multiplex PCR, was used to amplify TCRbeta CDR3 regions from genomic DNA. In the original analysis: Within the assay, amplification of reference gene primers was used to estimate how many nucleated cells each sample contained. To quantify the absolute abundance of each unique TCRbeta CDR3 rearrangement, sequence reads were collapsed and filtered. For each sample, productive Simpson clonality was calculated as the square root of Simpson's diversity index across productive rearrangements. Drawn from immuneACCESS, this table holds only the in-frame rearrangements with V and J called that TCRdb kept. Clones are partly lost; checked studies trace under half to an unresolved V gene and leave the rest unexplained. The DNA was the basis for D and trimming; V, J and clone size are from that table. The sample table records 100,000 to 110,000 clones; around 85% of these occur just once. The top ten hold around 13% of the sample.

Whole blood was collected in K2EDTA tubes by collaborating institutions according to the institutions' own protocols. For TCRbeta analysis, collaborators shipped samples in one of three forms: frozen whole blood, isolated PBMCs, or DNA extracted from either of those sample types. Measured from the cysteine to the phenylalanine, the CDR3 is 15 residues long. The kept DNA is CDR3 alone, 45 bases in frame from the first base. Sequences GTSNPN (CDR1) and SVGIG (CDR2) are obtained from the germline V gene (reference sequence). At the junction V is shortened by 2 bases and J by 6 bases, with 20 bases in between. Points on this clone: Its specific antigen is unknown. Base qualities are not provided; no much larger clone lies one nucleotide away.

The sequence is built from TRBV30 and TRBJ2-7, with a tentative D gene TRBD1 over 5 matching bases. Sequences were obtained from peripheral blood. The receptor was isolated from a human donor in a cohort sampled during active COVID-19. The DNA reads TGTGCCTGGAGTAGAGACAGAGCCGGAAGGGGCGAGCAGTACTTC. Protein translation: CAWSRDRAGRGEQYF.